This passage covers 11 T cell receptor beta chains from one sample sequenced in a study of blood T cell repertoires in COVID-19. Data came from immunoSEQ multiplex PCR; TCRdb stores just in-frame clones and leaves some out. The sample carries roughly 130,000 clones, roughly 80% recorded once. What was sequenced was PBMCs or T cells enriched from blood (not recorded which). The receptors stem from a man over 45 who had recovered from COVID-19.

The chain couples TRBV19 to TRBJ2-2, with D perhaps matching TRBD1 (5 bases). Germline loops: CDR1 LNHDA, CDR2 SQIVND (reference sequence). V was trimmed by 4 bases and J by 3 bases, leaving 18 bases between them. The CDR3 spans 17 residues. This CDR3 is CASSTPAGFVDTGELFF. The CDR3 nucleotides read TGTGCCAGTAGTACCCCGGCAGGGTTCGTCGACACCGGGGAGCTGTTTTTT.

This chain joins TRBV9 and TRBJ2-3; 9 nucleotides agree with TRBD2. The CDR3 contains 14 residues. V shed 4 bases, J shed 2 bases, and the junction held 2 bases outside the gene matches. Germline V lookup: CDR1 SGDLS, CDR2 YYNGEE. Written as DNA, the CDR3 is TGTGCCAGCAGCCTAGCGGGAACCACAGATACGCAGTATTTT. It translates to CASSLAGTTDTQYF.

V gene TRBV30 combines with J gene TRBJ2-7; 7 nucleotides align to TRBD1. The CDR3 spans 14 residues. V trimming: 1 base; J trimming: 4 bases; junction bases outside the gene matches: 7. Germline CDR1 reads GTSNPN; CDR2 reads SVGIG (reference sequence). The DNA for the CDR3 is TGTGCCTGGAGTGACAGGGGAAATTTTTACGAGCAGTACTTC. This gives the protein CAWSDRGNFYEQYF.

This clone occurred a few times. The chain uses TRBV11-2 and TRBJ1-5; D remains unclear. Germline loops: CDR1 SGHAT, CDR2 FQNNGV. The CDR3 totals 13 residues. The germline V and J ends were trimmed by 4 bases and 7 bases, with 11 bases remaining between them. CDR3 sequence (DNA): TGTGCCAGCAGCTACGCCTCGGGACAGCCCCAGCATTTT. Translated: CASSYASGQPQHF. The full variable domain, completed using reference TRBV11-2 and TRBJ1-5, is EAGVAQSPRYKIIEKRQSVAFWCNPISGHATLYWYQQILGQGPKLLIQFQNNGVVDDSQLPKDRFSAERLKGVDSTLKIQPAKLEDSAVYLCASSYASGQPQHFGDGTRLSIL.

The V call is TRBV18, the J call TRBJ2-7; a weak D match, TRBD2 (5 bases). The V end lost 4 bases, the J end lost 7 bases, and 11 bases lay between the germline ends. The CDR3 is made up of 12 amino acids. Germline loops: CDR1 KGHSH, CDR2 LQKENI. CDR3 nucleotide sequence: TGTGCCAGCTCACGGACTCCCCCGGAGCAGTACTTC. Protein product: CASSRTPPEQYF. Together with reference TRBV18 and TRBJ2-7, the CDR3 gives the full variable domain: NAGVMQNPRHLVRRRGQEARLRCSPMKGHSHVYWYRQLPEEGLKFMVYLQKENIIDESGMPKERFSAEFPKEGPSILRIQQVVRGDSAAYFCASSRTPPEQYFGPGTRLTVT.

A note on this clone: One end of the junction fails to match germline, which may point to a read error. V is TRBV7-7 and J is TRBJ2-5; perhaps TRBD2 as D (7 bases). The CDR3 contains 16 residues. In germline, CDR1 is SSHAT, CDR2 FNYEAQ (reference sequence). CDR3 sequence: CASSPAGGPFQETQYF. The CDR3 DNA reads TGTGCTAGCAGCCCCGCCGGGGGGCCTTTCCAAGAGACCCAGTACTTC. Looking up the rest from reference TRBV7-7 and TRBJ2-5 gives the full variable domain: GAGVSQSPRYKVTKRGQDVTLRCDPISSHATLYWYQQALGQGPEFLTYFNYEAQPDKSGLPSDRFSAERPEGSISTLTIQRTEQRDSAMYRCASSPAGGPFQETQYFGPGTRLLVL.

The table lists this clone with a few counts. The chain uses TRBV19 and TRBJ1-1; 8 nucleotides match TRBD1. Germline trimming cut 7 bases from V and 4 bases from J; bases unmatched to any gene: 8. Germline-derived CDR1 and CDR2 are LNHDA and SQIVND (reference sequence). This CDR3 region has 14 residues. CDR3: CASTLYTGGTEAFF. The CDR3 DNA sequence: TGTGCCAGTACCCTCTATACAGGGGGCACTGAAGCTTTCTTT. The variable domain in full, completed from reference TRBV19 and TRBJ1-1, reads DGGITQSPKYLFRKEGQNVTLSCEQNLNHDAMYWYRQDPGQGLRLIYYSQIVNDFQKGDIAEGYSVSREKKESFPLTVTSAQKNPTAFYLCASTLYTGGTEAFFGQGTRLTVV.

The J gene is TRBJ1-1, the V gene TRBV7-2; TRBD1 is a possible D gene (5 bases). The ends were cut back, 2 bases at V and 7 bases at J, with 20 bases in the middle. CDR3 length: 16 amino acids. In germline, CDR1 is SGHTA, CDR2 FQGNSA. The CDR3 region is CASSLSSAPQGDEAFF. CDR3 nucleotides: TGTGCCAGCAGCTTATCGTCAGCCCCGCAGGGTGATGAAGCTTTCTTT.

The chain uses TRBV11-3 and TRBJ2-2; possible D gene TRBD2, 5 bases. Germline V lookup: CDR1 SGHNT, CDR2 YENEEA. V lost 4 bases to trimming and J lost 3 bases, with 9 bases between them. The CDR3 is 14 amino acids. CDR3 sequence: CASSSGLYTGELFF. The CDR3 nucleotides read TGTGCCAGCAGCTCTGGACTGTACACCGGGGAGCTGTTTTTT.

This clone was counted once. This sequence joins TRBV9 and TRBJ1-6; tentatively, D is TRBD1 (6 bases). This CDR3 is 15 amino acids long. Germline V CDR1 and CDR2: SGDLS, YYNGEE. V was shortened by 0 bases and J by 9 bases, with 13 bases between the two germline ends. This chain's CDR3 is CASSVGGGLSSPLHF. As DNA, the CDR3 is TGTGCCAGCAGCGTAGGCGGGGGGCTTTCTTCACCCCTCCACTTT.

This clone occurred once. The V and J genes are TRBV5-8 and TRBJ1-2; 8 bases line up with TRBD1. The ends lost 4 bases at V and 8 bases at J; junction bases unmatched: 7. This CDR3 spans 13 amino acids. Germline CDR1 SGHTS, CDR2 YDEGEE. For the CDR3, the DNA is TGTGCCAGCAGCCTTGCAGGGGGCGGGGGCTACACCTTC. Amino acids: CASSLAGGGGYTF.